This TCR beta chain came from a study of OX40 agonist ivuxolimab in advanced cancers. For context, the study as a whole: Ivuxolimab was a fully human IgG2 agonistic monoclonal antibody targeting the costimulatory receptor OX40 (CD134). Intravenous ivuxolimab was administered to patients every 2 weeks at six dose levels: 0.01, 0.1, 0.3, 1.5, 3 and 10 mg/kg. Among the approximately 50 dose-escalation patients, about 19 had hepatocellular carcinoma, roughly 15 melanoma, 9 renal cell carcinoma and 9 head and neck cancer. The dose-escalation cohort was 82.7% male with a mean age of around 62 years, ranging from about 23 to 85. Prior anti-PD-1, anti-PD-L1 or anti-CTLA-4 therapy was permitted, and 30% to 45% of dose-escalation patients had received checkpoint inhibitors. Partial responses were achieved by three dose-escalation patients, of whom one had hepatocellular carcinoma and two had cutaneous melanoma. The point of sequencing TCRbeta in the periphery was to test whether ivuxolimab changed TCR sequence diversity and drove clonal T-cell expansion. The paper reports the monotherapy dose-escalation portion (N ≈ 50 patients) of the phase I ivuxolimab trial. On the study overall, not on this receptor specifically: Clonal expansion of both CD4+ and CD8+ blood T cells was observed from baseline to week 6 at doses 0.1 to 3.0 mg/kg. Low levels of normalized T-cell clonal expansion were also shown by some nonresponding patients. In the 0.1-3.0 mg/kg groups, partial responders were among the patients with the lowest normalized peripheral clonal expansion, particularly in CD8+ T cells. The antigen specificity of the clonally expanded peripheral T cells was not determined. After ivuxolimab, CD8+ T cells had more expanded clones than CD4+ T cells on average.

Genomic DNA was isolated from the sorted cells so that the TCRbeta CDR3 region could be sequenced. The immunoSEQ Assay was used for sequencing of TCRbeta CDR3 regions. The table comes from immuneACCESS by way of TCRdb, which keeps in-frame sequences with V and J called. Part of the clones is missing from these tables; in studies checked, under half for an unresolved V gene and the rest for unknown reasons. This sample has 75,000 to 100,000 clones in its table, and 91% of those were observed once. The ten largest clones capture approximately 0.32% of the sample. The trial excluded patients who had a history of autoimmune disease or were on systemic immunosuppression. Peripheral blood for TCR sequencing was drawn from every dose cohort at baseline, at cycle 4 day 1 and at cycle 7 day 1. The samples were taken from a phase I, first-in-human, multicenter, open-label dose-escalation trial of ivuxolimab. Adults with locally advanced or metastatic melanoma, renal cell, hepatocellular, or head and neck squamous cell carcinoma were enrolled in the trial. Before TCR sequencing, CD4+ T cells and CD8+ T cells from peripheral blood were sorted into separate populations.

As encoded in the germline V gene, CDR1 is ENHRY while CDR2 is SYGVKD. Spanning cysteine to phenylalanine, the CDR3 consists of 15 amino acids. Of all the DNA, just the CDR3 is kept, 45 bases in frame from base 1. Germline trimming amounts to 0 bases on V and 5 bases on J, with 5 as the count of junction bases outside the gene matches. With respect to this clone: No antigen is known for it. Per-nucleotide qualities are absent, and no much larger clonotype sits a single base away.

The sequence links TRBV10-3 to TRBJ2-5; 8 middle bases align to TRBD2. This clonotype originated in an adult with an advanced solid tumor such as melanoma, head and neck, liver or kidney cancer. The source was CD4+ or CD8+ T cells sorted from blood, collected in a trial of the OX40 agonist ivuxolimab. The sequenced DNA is TGTGCCATCAGTGAGTCGAGAGCGGGAGTTGAGACCCAGTACTTC. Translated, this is CAISESRAGVETQYF.